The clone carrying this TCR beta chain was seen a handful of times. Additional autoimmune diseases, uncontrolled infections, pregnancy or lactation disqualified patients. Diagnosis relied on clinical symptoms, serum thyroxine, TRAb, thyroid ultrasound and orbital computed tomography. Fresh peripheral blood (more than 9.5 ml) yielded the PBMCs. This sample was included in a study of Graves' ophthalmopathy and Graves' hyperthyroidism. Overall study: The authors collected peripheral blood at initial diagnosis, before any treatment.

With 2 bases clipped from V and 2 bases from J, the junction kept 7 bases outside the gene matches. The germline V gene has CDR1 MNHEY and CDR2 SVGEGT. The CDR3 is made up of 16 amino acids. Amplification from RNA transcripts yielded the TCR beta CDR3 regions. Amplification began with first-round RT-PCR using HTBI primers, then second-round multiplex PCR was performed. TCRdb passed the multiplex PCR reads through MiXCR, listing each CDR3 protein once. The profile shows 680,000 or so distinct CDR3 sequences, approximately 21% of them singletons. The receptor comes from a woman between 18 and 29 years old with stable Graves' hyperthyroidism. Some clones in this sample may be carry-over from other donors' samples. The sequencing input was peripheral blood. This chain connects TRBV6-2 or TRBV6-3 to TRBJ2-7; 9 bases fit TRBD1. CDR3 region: CASSYRPTGGTYEQYF. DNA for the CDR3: TGTGCCAGCAGTTACAGACCGACAGGGGGTACCTACGAGCAGTACTTC.